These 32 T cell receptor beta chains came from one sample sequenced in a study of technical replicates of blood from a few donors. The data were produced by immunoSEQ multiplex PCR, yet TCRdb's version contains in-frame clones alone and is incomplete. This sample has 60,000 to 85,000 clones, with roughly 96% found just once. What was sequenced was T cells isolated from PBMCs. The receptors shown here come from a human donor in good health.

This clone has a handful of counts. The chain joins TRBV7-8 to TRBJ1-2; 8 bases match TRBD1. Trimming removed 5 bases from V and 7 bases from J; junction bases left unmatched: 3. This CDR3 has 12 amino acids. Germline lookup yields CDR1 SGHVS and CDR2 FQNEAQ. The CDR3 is CASSPGTGGYTF. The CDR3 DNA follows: TGTGCCAGCAGCCCCGGGACAGGTGGCTACACCTTC. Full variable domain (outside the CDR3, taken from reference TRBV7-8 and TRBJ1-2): GAGVSQSPRYKVAKRGQDVALRCDPISGHVSLFWYQQALGQGPEFLTYFQNEAQLDKSGLPSDRFFAERPEGSVSTLKIQRTQQEDSAVYLCASSPGTGGYTFGSGTRLTVV.

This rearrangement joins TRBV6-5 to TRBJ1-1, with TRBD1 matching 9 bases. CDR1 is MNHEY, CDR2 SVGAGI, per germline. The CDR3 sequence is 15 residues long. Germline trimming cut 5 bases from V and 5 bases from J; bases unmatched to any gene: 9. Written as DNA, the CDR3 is TGTGCCAGCAGTCAACAGGGGGCGATCAGAACTGAAGCTTTCTTT. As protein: CASSQQGAIRTEAFF.

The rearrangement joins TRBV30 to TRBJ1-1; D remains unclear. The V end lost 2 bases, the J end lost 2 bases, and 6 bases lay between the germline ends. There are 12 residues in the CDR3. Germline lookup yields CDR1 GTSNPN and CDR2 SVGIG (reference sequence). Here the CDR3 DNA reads TGTGCCTGGAGTTTATCCAACACTGAAGCTTTCTTT. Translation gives CAWSLSNTEAFF.

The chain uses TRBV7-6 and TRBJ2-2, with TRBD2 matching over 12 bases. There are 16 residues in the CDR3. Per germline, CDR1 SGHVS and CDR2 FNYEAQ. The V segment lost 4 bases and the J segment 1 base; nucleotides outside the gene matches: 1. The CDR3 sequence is CASSSSGGVNTGELFF. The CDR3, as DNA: TGTGCCAGCAGCTCTAGCGGGGGGGTGAACACCGGGGAGCTGTTTTTT.

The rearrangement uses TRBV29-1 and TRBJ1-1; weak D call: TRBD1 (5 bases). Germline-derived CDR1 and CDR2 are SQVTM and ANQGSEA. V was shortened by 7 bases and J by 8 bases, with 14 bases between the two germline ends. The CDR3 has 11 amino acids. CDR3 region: CSARDSGEAFF. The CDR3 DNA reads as TGCAGCGCTCGGGACTCCGGGGAAGCTTTCTTT.

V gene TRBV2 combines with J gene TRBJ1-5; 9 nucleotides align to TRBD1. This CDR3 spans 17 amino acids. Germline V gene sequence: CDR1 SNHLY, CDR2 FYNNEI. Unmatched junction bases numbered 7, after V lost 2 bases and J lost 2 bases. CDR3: CASSERGTGTGNQPQHF. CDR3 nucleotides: TGTGCCAGCAGTGAAAGGGGGACAGGGACAGGCAATCAGCCCCAGCATTTT.

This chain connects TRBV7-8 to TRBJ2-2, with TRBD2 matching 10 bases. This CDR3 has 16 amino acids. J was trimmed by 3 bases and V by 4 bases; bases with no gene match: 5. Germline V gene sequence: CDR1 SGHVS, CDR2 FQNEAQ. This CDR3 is CASSSPLAGDTGELFF. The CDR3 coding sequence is TGTGCCAGCAGCTCGCCCCTAGCGGGAGACACCGGGGAGCTGTTTTTT.

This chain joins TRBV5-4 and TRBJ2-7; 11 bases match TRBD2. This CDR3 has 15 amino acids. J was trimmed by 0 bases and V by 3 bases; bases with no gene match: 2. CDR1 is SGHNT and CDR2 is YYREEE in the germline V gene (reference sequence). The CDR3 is CASSSTSGGSYEQYF. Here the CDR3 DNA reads TGTGCCAGCAGCTCAACTAGCGGGGGCTCCTACGAGCAGTACTTC.

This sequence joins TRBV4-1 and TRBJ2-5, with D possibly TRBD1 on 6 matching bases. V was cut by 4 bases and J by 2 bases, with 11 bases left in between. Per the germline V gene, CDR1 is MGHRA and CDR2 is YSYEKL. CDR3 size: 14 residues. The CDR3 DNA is TGCGCCAGCAGCCCCCCGGACAGACAAGAGACCCAGTACTTC. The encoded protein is CASSPPDRQETQYF.

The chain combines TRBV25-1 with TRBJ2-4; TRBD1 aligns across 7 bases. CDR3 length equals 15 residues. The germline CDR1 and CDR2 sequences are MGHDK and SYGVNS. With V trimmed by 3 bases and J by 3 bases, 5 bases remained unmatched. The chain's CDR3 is CASSDDRVRKNIQYF. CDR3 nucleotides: TGTGCCAGCAGTGATGACAGGGTACGCAAAAACATTCAGTACTTC.

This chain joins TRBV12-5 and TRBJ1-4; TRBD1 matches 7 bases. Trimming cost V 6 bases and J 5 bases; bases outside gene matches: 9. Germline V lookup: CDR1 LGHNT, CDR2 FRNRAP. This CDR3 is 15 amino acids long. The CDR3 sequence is CASGPWGTANEKLFF. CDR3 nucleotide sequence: TGTGCTAGTGGCCCGTGGGGGACAGCGAATGAAAAACTGTTTTTT.

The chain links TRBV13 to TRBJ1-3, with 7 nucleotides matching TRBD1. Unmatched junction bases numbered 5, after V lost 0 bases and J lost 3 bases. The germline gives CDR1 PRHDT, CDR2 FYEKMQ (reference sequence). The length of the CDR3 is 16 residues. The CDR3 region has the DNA TGTGCCAGCAGCTTAGGGGACAGGCCGAATGGAAACACCATATATTTT. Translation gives CASSLGDRPNGNTIYF.

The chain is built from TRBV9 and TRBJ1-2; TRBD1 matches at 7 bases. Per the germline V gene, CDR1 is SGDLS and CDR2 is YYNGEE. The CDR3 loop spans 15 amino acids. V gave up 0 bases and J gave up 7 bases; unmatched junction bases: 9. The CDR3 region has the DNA TGTGCCAGCAGCGTAGAGCGAGGGGGCCGTCTTGGCTACACCTTC. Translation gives CASSVERGGRLGYTF.

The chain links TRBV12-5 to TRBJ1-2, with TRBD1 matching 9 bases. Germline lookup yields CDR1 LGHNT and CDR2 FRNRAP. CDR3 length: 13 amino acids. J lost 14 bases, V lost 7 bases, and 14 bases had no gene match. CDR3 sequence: CASASPGQGRGTF. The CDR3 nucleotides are TGTGCTAGTGCCTCACCGGGACAGGGTAGGGGGACCTTC.

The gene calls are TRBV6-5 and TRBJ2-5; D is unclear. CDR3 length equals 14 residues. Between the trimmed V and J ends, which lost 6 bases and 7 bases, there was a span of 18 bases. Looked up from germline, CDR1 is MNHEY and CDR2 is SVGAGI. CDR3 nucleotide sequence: TGTGCCAGCAGGCCACTATTATCGATCGGGACCCAGTACTTC. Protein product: CASRPLLSIGTQYF.

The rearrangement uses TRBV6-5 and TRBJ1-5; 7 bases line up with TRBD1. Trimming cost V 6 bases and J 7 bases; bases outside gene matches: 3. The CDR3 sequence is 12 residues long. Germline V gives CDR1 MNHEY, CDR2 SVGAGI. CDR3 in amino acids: CASSTTGQPQHF. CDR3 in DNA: TGTGCCAGCAGCACGACAGGGCAGCCCCAGCATTTT.

The CDR3 DNA sequence: TGTGCCAGCAGCCCGGGACTAGCGGGGGGAGGGCGCACCGGGGAGCTGTTTTTT. Residues: CASSPGLAGGGRTGELFF. The gene calls are TRBV9 and TRBJ2-2; 15 bases line up with TRBD2. V gave up 4 bases and J gave up 4 bases; unmatched junction bases: 8. The CDR3 covers 18 residues. The germline V gene encodes CDR1 SGDLS and CDR2 YYNGEE.

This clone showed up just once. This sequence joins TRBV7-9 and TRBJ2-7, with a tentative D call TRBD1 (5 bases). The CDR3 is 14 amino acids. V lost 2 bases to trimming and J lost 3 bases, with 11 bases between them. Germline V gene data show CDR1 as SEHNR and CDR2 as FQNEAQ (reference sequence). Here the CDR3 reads CASSLMGPDYEQYF. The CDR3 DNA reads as TGTGCCAGCAGCTTAATGGGGCCAGACTACGAGCAGTACTTC.

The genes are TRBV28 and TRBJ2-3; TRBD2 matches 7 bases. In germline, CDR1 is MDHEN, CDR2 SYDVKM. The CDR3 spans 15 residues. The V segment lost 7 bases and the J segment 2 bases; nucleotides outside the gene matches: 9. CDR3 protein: CASTTGTKSTDTQYF. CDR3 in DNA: TGTGCCAGCACCACCGGGACTAAGTCCACAGATACGCAGTATTTT.

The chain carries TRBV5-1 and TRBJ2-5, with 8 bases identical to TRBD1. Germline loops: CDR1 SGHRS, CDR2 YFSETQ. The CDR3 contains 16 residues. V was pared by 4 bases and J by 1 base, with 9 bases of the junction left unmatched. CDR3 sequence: CASSPRPTGGQETQYF. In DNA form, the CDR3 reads TGCGCCAGCAGCCCCCGACCAACAGGGGGCCAAGAGACCCAGTACTTC.

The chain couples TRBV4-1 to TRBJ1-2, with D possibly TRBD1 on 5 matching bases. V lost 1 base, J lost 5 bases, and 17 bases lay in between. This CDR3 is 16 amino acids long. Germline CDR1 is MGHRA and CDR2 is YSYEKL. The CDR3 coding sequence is TGCGCCAGCAGCCAAGGGGGCACCACAGGTTATTATGGCTACACCTTC. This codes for CASSQGGTTGYYGYTF.

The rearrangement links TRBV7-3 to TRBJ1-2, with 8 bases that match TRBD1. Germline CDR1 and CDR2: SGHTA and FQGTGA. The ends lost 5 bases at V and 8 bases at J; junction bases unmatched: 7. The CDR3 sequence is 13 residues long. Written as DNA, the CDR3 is TGTGCCAGCAGCCAGGACAGGGCTGGAGGCTACACCTTC. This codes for CASSQDRAGGYTF. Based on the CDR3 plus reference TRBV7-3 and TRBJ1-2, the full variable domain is GAGVSQTPSNKVTEKGKYVELRCDPISGHTALYWYRQSLGQGPEFLIYFQGTGAADDSGLPNDRFFAVRPEGSVSTLKIQRTERGDSAVYLCASSQDRAGGYTFGSGTRLTVV.

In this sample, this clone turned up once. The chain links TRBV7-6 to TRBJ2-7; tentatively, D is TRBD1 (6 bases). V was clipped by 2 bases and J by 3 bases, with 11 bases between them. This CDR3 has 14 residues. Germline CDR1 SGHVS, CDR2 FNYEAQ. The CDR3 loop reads CASSLQQGIYEQYF. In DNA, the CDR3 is TGTGCCAGCAGCTTACAACAGGGAATCTACGAGCAGTACTTC.

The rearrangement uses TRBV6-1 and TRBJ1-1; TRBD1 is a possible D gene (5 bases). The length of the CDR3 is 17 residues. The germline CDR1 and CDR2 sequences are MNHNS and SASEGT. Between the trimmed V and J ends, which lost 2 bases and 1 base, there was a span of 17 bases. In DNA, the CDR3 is TGTGCCAGCAGTGAACTTTGGGGCGGGGGGTCGAACACTGAAGCTTTCTTT. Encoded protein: CASSELWGGGSNTEAFF.

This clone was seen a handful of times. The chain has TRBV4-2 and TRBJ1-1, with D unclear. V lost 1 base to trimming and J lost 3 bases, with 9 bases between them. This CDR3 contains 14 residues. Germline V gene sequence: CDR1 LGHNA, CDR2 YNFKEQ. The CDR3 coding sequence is TGTGCCAGCAGCCAAGGTACGGGGTACACTGAAGCTTTCTTT. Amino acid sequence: CASSQGTGYTEAFF.

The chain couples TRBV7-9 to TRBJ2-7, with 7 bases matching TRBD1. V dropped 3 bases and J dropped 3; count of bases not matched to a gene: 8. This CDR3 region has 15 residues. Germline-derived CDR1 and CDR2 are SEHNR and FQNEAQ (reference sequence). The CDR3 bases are TGTGCCAGCAGCTTGATAGGCAGGGGGAGCTACGAGCAGTACTTC. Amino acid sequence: CASSLIGRGSYEQYF.

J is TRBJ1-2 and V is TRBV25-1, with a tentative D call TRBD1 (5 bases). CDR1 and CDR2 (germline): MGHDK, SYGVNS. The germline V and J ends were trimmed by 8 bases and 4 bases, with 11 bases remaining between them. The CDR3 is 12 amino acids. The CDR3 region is CASHGTPYGYTF. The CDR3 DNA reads TGTGCCAGCCACGGGACTCCCTATGGCTACACCTTC.

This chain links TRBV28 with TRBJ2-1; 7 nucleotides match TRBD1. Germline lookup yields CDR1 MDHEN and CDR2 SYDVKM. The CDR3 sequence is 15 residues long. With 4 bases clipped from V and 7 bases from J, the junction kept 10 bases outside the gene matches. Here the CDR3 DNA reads TGTGCCAGCAGTTCAAGACAGGGTAGGGGGAATGAGCAGTTCTTC. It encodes CASSSRQGRGNEQFF. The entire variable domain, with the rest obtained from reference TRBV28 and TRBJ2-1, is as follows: DVKVTQSSRYLVKRTGEKVFLECVQDMDHENMFWYRQDPGLGLRLIYFSYDVKMKEKGDIPEGYSVSREKKERFSLILESASTNQTSMYLCASSSRQGRGNEQFFGPGTRLTVL.

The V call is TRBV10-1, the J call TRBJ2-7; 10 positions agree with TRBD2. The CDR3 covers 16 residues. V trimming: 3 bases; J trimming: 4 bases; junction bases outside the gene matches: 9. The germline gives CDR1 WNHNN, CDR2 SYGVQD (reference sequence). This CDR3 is CASSDIGPSGSYEQYF. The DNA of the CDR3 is TGCGCCAGCAGTGATATAGGGCCTAGCGGGAGTTACGAGCAGTACTTC.

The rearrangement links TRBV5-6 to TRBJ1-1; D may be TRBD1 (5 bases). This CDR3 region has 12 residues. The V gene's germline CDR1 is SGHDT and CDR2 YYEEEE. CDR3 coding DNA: TGTGCAACGGGGGGGGAGAACACTGAAGCTTTCTTT. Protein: CATGGENTEAFF.

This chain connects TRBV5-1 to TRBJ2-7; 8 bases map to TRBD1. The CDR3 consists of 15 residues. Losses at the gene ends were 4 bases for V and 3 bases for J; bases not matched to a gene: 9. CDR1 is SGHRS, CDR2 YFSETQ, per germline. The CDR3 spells CASSEWTGTLYEQYF. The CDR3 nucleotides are TGCGCCAGCAGCGAATGGACAGGGACCCTCTACGAGCAGTACTTC.

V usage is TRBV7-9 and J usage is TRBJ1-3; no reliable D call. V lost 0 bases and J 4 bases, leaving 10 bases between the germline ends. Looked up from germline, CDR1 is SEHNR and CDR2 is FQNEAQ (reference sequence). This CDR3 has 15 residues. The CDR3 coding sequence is TGTGCCAGCAGCTTAGCCCCGACTGGAGGAAACACCATATATTTT. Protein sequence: CASSLAPTGGNTIYF. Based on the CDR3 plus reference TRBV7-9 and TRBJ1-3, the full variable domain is DTGVSQNPRHKITKRGQNVTFRCDPISEHNRLYWYRQTLGQGPEFLTYFQNEAQLEKSRLLSDRFSAERPKGSFSTLEIQRTEQGDSAMYLCASSLAPTGGNTIYFGEGSWLTVV.